This T cell receptor beta chain was recovered during a study of T cell changes during pregnancy in multiple sclerosis (dated by TCRdb to about 2019). Study-wide context: Changes in the T cell repertoire over the course of pregnancy were examined in this study in women with multiple sclerosis.

Receptors were amplified or captured by the immunoSEQ multiplex PCR assay. Held by TCRdb, this immuneACCESS table contains in-frame sequences only and omits some clones. Under half of the omission traces to an unresolved V gene where checked; the cause of the rest is unknown. Within this sample are some 60,000 clones, with around nine tenths of them counted one time only. The ten biggest clones cover more than 1.5% of the sample. This clone was observed once. The target of this receptor is not known. Qualities for individual bases were not recorded, and no much larger clone is one base off. From cysteine to phenylalanine, the CDR3 is 13 amino acids long. Only the CDR3 region is kept as DNA, spanning 39 bases read in frame from base 1. The junction carries 14 bases between V and J, which are trimmed by 7 bases and 4 bases respectively. CDR1 and CDR2 were assigned from the germline V gene as SGHRS and YFSETQ.

Sequenced material: peripheral blood, taken after pregnancy. This clonotype originated in a female donor with multiple sclerosis, enrolled in a pregnancy study. The receptor chain draws on TRBV5-1 and TRBJ1-2; the D gene is unclear. Here the CDR3 is given as CASGSNPSYGYTF. The DNA is TGCGCCAGCGGTTCTAACCCGAGCTATGGCTACACCTTC.